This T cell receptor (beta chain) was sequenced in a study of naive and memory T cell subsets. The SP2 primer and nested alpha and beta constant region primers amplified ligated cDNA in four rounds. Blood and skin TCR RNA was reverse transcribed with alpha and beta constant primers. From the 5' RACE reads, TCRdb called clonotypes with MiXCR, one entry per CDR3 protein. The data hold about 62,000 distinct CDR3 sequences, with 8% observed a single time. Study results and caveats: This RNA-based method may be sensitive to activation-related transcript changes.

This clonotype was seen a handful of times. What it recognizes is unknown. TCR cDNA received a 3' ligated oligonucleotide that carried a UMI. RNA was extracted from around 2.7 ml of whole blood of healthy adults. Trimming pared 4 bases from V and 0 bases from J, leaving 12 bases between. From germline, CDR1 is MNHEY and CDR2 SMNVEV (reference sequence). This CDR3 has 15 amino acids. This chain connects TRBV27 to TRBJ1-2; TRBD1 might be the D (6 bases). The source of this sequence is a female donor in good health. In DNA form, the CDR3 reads TGTGCCAGCAGTTCGCTGGGACACCCTAACTATGGCTACACCTTC. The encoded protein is CASSSLGHPNYGYTF.